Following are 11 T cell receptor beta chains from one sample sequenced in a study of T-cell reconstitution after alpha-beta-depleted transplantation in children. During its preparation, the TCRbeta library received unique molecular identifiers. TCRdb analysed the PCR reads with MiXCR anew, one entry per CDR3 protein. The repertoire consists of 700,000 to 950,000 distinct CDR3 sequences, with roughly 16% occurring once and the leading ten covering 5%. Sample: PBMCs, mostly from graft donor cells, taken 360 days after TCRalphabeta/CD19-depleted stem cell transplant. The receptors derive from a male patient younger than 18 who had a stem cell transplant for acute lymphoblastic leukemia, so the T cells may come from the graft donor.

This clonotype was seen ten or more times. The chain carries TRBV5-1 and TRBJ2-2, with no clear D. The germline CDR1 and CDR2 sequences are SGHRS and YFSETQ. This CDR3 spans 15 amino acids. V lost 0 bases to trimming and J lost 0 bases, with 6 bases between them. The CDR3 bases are TGCGCCAGCAGCTTGGCAAGGACGAACACCGGGGAGCTGTTTTTT. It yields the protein CASSLARTNTGELFF.

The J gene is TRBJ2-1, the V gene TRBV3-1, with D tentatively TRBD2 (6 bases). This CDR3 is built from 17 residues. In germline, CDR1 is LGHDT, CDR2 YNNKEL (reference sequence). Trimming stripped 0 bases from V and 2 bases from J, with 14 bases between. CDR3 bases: TGTGCCAGCAGCCAAGAACCCCCCGGGAGAACCTACAATGAGCAGTTCTTC. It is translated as CASSQEPPGRTYNEQFF.

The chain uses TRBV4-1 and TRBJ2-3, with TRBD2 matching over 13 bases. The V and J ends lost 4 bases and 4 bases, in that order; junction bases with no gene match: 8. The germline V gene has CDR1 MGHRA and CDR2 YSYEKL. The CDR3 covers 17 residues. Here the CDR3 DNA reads TGCGCCAGCAGCCCCCGCCTACTAGCGGGAGGGCCAGATACGCAGTATTTT. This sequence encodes CASSPRLLAGGPDTQYF.

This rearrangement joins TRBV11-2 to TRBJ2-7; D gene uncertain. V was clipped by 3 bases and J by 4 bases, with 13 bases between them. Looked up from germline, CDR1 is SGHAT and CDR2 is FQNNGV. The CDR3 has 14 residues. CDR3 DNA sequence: TGTGCCAGCAGCTTCGGACCGAACCCATACGAGCAGTACTTC. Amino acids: CASSFGPNPYEQYF.

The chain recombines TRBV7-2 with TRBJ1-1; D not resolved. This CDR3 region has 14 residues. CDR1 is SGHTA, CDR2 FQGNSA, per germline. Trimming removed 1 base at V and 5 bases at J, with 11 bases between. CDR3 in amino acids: CASSLGGRVTEAFF. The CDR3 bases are TGTGCCAGCAGCTTAGGAGGTAGGGTTACTGAAGCTTTCTTT. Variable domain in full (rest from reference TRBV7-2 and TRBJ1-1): GAGVSQSPSNKVTEKGKDVELRCDPISGHTALYWYRQSLGQGLEFLIYFQGNSAPDKSGLPSDRFSAERTGGSVSTLTIQRTQQEDSAVYLCASSLGGRVTEAFFGQGTRLTVV.

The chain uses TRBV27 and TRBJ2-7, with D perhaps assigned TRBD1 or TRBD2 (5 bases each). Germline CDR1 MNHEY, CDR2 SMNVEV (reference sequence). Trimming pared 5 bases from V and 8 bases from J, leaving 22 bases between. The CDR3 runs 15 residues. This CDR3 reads CASSGGPGNLVKQYF. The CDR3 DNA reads TGTGCCAGCAGTGGGGGTCCGGGCAACCTAGTGAAGCAGTACTTC.

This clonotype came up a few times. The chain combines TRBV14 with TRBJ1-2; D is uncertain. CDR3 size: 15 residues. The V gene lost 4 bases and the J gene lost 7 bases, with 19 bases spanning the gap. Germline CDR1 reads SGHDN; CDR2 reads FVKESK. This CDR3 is CASSPLGEGFFGYTF. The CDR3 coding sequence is TGTGCCAGCAGCCCCCTCGGGGAGGGCTTTTTTGGCTACACCTTC.

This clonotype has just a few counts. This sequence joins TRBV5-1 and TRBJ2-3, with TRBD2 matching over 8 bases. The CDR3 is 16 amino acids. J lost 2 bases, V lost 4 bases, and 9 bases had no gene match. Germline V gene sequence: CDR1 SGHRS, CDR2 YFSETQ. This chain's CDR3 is CASSLIAGKATDTQYF. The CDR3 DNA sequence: TGCGCCAGCAGCCTTATAGCGGGGAAGGCCACAGATACGCAGTATTTT.

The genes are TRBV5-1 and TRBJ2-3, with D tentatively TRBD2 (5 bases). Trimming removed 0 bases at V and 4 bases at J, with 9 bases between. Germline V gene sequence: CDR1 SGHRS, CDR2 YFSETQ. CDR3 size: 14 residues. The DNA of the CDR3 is TGCGCCAGCAGCTTGGCGTCGGAGGCAGATACGCAGTATTTT. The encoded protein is CASSLASEADTQYF.

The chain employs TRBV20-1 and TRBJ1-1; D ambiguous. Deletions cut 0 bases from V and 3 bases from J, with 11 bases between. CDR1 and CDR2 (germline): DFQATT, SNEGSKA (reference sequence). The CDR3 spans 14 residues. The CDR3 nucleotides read TGCAGTGCTAGAGATCAGATAAGGTACACTGAAGCTTTCTTT. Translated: CSARDQIRYTEAFF.

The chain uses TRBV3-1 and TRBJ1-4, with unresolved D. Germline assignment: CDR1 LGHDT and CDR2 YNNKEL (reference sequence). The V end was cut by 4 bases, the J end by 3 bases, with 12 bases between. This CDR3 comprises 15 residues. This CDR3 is CASSPNGFPNEKLFF. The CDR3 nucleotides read TGTGCCAGCAGCCCGAACGGGTTTCCTAATGAAAAACTGTTTTTT.